This T cell receptor beta chain was recorded in a study of T cell responses to AZD1222 COVID-19 vaccine (dated by TCRdb to the early 2020s). Turning to the overall study: TCR sequencing covered more than 230 trial participants: 207 given two doses of AZD1222 and 26 given two doses of MenACWY control vaccine. Trial participants were enrolled by age into 18-55, 56-69 and 70-plus year subgroups, with 148, 28 and 57 TCR-sequenced participants respectively. Overall study results and their limits: Reportedly, almost half of the unique spike-specific TCRs recognized epitopes lying outside the regions that are mutated in the B.1.351 and B.1.1.7 variants. Conclusions about previously exposed vaccinees are limited, since just five or six AZD1222 recipients were seropositive for SARS-CoV-2 at baseline. CD4 TCRs associated with the vaccine covered the entire spike protein, and the dominant responses were in regions 160-218 and 743-854. Participants were mostly white British, with more females than males. The authors suggested clonal diversity may have been underestimated. Because no day 14 peak-response samples were available, the repertoires could be characterized only after the peak T cell response. The 56-69-year group was small, and its depth increase did not reach significance, likely because of low power. After two AZD1222 doses, both the breadth and the depth of spike-specific TCRs were significantly higher than at day 0 and than in MenACWY recipients.

With regard to this clone: This clone's antigen is unknown. Nothing much larger sits one base from this clone, and base qualities are not available.

CDR1 and CDR2 (SGHRS, YFSETQ) derive from the germline V gene. V is shortened by 4 bases, J by 8 bases, and the region joining them spans 13 bases. Including cysteine and phenylalanine, the CDR3 has 13 amino acids. Of the read, only the CDR3 DNA is kept; its 39 bases are in frame from base 1. The CDR3 regions of human TCRbeta chains were analyzed by immunosequencing. Regarding the original processing steps: Repertoire TCRs were matched against a reference library of SARS-CoV-2-specific TCRs generated with the MIRA antigen-specificity platform. Breadth meant the fraction of unique TCRs that were SARS-CoV-2-associated, whereas depth meant the fraction of total T cells that were SARS-CoV-2-associated. Using the MIRA data, each spike-specific TCR was mapped to the spike region that the TCR reacts to and placed in a CD4 or CD8 class. Log10-transformed breadth and depth values were compared by one-way ANOVA with Sidak's multiple comparisons tests. As stored in TCRdb, this immuneACCESS dataset retains in-frame rearrangements with V and J assigned. A fraction of the clones does not appear; measured against another copy, unresolved V genes explain less than half of the discrepancy, and the remainder lacks a known reason. V and J calls and clone size are copied from that table; D and trimming were computed from the DNA. For this sample there are under 150,000 clones; roughly 90% appear just once. The ten most abundant clones make up around 1.6% of the sample.

The meaning of the sample's time point label: about 28 days (+/-7) after the second vaccine dose. AZD1222 recipients with second doses at about 4 weeks or about 12 weeks were pooled, because spike-specific TCR depth and breadth did not differ between schedules. Vaccinee samples came from UK trials COV001 and COV002, including a single-blind randomized controlled phase 2/3 trial of AZD1222 (ChAdOx1 nCoV-19) in healthy adults. Trial participant PBMC samples were collected at day 0 and day 28 after the second dose for TCRbeta chain sequencing. The sequence links TRBV5-1 to TRBJ2-1, with no confident D gene call. The origin of this receptor is an adult who received the AZD1222 COVID-19 vaccine. The sample here was peripheral blood, taken 28 days after the second AZD1222 dose. Read as DNA, the sequence is TGCGCCAGCAGCCCTATTTCAAACTATGAGCAGTTCTTC. It is translated as CASSPISNYEQFF.